One and the same sample provided the 2 T cell receptor beta chains below, sequenced in a study of OX40 agonist ivuxolimab in advanced cancers. The assay was immunoSEQ multiplex PCR, and TCRdb's table has in-frame clones only and misses some. The sample lists approximately 82,000 clones, roughly 84% occurring once. The sample here was CD4+ or CD8+ T cells sorted from blood, taken in a trial of the OX40 agonist ivuxolimab. These receptors were obtained from an adult with an advanced solid tumor such as melanoma, head and neck, liver or kidney cancer.

The CDR3 protein is CASRRTGRNEQFF. CDR3 nucleotides: TGTGCCAGCAGGCGGACAGGAAGGAATGAGCAGTTCTTC. The chain combines TRBV27 with TRBJ2-1, with TRBD1 identical over 7 bases. This CDR3 region has 13 residues. Germline assignment: CDR1 MNHEY and CDR2 SMNVEV (reference sequence). With 6 bases clipped from V and 7 bases from J, the junction kept 6 bases outside the gene matches.

The chain links TRBV5-1 to TRBJ2-1; 8 nucleotides line up with TRBD2. This CDR3 region has 15 residues. Germline values: CDR1 SGHRS, CDR2 YFSETQ. Unmatched junction bases numbered 10, after V lost 4 bases and J lost 7 bases. DNA of the CDR3: TGCGCCAGCAGCCCGAGCTTAGCGGGAAGGAATGAGCAGTTCTTC. Its translation: CASSPSLAGRNEQFF.